This entry features one T cell receptor beta chain sequence. RNA, at about 0.5 to 1 ug, was reverse transcribed with random hexamers. One entry per CDR3 protein, called by TCRdb with MiXCR from the immunoSEQ multiplex PCR reads. This table has 200,000 to 250,000 distinct CDR3 sequences, more than 85% appearing once. The multiple sclerosis controls consisted of treatment-naive patients with relapsing-remitting disease, either stable or active. The data derive from a study of CD8 T cells in Susac syndrome. This receptor was taken from a human donor with multiple sclerosis. The source material was CD8+ T cells from PBMCs.

DNA of the CDR3: TGTGCCAGCAGCTTGAGGATCAAGGGGTGTTACGAGCAGTACTTC. Translated: CASSLRIKGCYEQYF. This chain connects TRBV7-9 to TRBJ2-7; possible D gene TRBD1, 5 bases. CDR3 size: 15 residues. Germline CDR1 is SEHNR and CDR2 is FQNEAQ (reference sequence). V lost 3 bases and J lost 4, with 16 bases in between.